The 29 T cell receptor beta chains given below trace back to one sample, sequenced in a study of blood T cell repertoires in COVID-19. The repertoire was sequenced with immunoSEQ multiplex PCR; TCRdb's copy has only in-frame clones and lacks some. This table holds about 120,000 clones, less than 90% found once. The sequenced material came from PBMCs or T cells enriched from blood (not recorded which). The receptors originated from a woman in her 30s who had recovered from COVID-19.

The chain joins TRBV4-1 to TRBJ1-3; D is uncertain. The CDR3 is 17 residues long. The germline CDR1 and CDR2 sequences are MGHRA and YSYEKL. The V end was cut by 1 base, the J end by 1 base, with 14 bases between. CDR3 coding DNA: TGCGCCAGCAGCCAAGGTCCCCGAACATTGTCTGGAAACACCATATATTTT. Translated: CASSQGPRTLSGNTIYF.

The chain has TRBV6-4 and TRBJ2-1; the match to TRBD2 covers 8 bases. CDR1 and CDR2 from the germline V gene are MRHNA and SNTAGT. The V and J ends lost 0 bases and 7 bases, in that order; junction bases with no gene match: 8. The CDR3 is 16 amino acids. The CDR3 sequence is CASSDSVGSGINEQFF. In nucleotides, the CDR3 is TGTGCCAGCAGTGACTCTGTGGGTAGCGGGATTAATGAGCAGTTCTTC.

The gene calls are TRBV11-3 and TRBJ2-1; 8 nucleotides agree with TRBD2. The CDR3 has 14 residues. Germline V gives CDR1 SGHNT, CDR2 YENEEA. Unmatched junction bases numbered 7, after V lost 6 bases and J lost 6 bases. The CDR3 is CASSLGGARNEQFF. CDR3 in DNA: TGTGCCAGCAGTCTCGGGGGGGCCCGCAATGAGCAGTTCTTC.

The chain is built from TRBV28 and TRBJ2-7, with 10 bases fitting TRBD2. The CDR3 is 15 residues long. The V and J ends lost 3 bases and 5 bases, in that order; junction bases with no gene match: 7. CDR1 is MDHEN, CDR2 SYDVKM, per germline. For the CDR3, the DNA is TGTGCCAGCAGTTTTTTTAGCGGGAGGTCCAACGAGCAGTACTTC. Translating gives CASSFFSGRSNEQYF.

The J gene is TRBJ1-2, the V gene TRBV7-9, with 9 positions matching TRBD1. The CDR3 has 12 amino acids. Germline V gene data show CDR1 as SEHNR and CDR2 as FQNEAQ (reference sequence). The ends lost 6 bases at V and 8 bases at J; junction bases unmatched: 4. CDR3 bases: TGTGCCAGCAGGGGACAGGGCTGGGGCTACACCTTC. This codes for CASRGQGWGYTF.

The CDR3 loop is CASSPLRALYEQYF. The CDR3 DNA sequence: TGTGCCAGCAGTCCCCTCAGGGCCCTCTACGAGCAGTACTTC. The chain employs TRBV27 and TRBJ2-7, with a possible D match to TRBD1 (5 bases). This CDR3 is 14 amino acids long. With 5 bases removed from V and 3 bases from J, the gap between germline ends came to 14 bases. Germline CDR1 and CDR2: MNHEY and SMNVEV (reference sequence).

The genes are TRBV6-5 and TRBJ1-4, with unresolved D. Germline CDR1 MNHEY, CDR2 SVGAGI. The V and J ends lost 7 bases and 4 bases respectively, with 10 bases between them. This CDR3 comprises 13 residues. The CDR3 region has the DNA TGTGCCAGCAAGGAGAGGTTTAATGAAAAACTGTTTTTT. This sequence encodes CASKERFNEKLFF.

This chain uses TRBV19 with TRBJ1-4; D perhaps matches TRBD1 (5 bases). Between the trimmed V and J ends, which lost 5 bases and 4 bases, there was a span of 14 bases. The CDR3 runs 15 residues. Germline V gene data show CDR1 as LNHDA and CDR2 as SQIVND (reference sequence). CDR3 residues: CASSSIGGSNEKLFF. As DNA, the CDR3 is TGTGCCAGTAGTTCAATCGGGGGGAGTAATGAAAAACTGTTTTTT.

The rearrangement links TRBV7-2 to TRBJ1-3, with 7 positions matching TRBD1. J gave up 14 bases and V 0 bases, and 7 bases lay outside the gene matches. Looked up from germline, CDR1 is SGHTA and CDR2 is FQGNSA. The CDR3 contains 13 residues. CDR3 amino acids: CASSLALGTGVYF. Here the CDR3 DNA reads TGTGCCAGCAGCTTAGCGCTAGGAACAGGGGTATATTTT.

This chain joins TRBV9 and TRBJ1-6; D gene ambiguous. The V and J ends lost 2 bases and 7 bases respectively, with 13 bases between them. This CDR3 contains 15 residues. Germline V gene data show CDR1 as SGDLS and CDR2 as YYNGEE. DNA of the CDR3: TGTGCCAGCAGCGTTTCGGGATCCCTAAATTCACCCCTCCACTTT. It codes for CASSVSGSLNSPLHF.

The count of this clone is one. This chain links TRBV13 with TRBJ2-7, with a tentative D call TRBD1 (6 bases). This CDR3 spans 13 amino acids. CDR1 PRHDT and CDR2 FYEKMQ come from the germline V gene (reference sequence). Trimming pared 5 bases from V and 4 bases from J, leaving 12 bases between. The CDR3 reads CASSRDKQYEQYF. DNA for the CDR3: TGTGCCAGCAGCCGGGACAAGCAATACGAGCAGTACTTC.

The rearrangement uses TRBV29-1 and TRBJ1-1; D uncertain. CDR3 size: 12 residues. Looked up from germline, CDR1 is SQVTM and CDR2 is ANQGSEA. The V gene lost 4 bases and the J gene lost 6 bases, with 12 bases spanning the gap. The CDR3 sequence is CSVVRESAEAFF. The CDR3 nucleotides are TGCAGCGTTGTACGGGAATCGGCTGAAGCTTTCTTT.

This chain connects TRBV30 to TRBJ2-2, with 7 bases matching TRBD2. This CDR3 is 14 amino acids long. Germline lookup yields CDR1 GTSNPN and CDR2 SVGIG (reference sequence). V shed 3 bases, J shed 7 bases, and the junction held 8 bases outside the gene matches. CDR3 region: CAWSLGGASGELFF. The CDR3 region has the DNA TGTGCCTGGAGCTTGGGAGGGGCCAGCGGGGAGCTGTTTTTT.

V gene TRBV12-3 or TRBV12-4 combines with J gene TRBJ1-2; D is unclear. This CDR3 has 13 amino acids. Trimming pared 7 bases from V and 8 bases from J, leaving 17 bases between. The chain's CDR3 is CASTNPPKEGYTF. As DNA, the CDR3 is TGTGCCAGCACCAATCCCCCGAAGGAGGGCTACACCTTC.

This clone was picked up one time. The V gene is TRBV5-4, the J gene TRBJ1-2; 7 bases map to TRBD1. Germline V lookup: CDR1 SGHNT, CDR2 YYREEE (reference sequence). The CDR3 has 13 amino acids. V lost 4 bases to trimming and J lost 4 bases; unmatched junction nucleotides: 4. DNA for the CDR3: TGTGCCAGCAGCGAAGACAGGGCCTATGGCTACACCTTC. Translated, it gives CASSEDRAYGYTF.

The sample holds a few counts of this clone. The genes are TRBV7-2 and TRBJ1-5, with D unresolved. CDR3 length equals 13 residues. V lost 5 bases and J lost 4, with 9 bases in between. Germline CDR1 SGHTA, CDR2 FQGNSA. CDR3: CASSPTRNQPQHF. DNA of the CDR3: TGTGCCAGCAGCCCCACTCGGAATCAGCCCCAGCATTTT.

The CDR3 sequence: CASSLWAGEGPLHF. CDR3 nucleotides: TGTGCCAGCAGCTTGTGGGCAGGGGAGGGACCCCTCCACTTT. V and J are TRBV5-4 and TRBJ1-6; D is possibly TRBD1 (6 bases). The CDR3 spans 14 residues. Trimming removed 1 base from V and 12 bases from J, with 14 bases in between. In germline, CDR1 is SGHNT, CDR2 YYREEE (reference sequence).

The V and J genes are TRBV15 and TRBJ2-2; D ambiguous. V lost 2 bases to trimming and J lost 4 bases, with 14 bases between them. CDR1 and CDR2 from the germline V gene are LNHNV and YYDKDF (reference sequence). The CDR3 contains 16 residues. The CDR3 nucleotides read TGTGCCACCAGCAGACTTCGATCAGGTAGCACCGGGGAGCTGTTTTTT. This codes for CATSRLRSGSTGELFF.

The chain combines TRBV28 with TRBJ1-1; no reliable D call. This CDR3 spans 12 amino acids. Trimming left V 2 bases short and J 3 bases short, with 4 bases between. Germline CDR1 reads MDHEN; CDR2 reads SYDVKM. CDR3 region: CASSLLYTEAFF. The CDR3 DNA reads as TGTGCCAGCAGTTTACTATACACTGAAGCTTTCTTT.

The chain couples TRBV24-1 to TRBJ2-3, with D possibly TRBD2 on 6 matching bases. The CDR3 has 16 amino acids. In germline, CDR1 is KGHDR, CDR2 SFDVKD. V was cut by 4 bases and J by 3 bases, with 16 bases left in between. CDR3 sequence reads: CATSDRRSGLTDTQYF. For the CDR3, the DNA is TGTGCCACCAGTGACAGAAGATCGGGACTGACAGATACGCAGTATTTT.

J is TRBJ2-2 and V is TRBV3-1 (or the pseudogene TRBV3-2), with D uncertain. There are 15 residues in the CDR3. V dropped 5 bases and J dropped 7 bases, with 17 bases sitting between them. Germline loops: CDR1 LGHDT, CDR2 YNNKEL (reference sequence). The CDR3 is CASSERGAKGGELFF. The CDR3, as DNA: TGTGCCAGCAGCGAACGCGGAGCCAAAGGCGGGGAGCTGTTTTTT.

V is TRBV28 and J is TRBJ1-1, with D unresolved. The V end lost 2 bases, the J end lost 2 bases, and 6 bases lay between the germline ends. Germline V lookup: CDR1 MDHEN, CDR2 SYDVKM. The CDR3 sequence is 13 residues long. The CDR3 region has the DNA TGTGCCAGCAGTTTACCAGTTAACACTGAAGCTTTCTTT. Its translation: CASSLPVNTEAFF.

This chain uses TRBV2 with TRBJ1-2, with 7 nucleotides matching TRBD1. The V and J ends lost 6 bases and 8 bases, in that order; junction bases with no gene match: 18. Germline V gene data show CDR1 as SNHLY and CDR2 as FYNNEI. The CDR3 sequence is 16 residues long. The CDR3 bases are TGTGCCAGCAGCCCGGGACAGCTGTTTACGAGTCGAGGCTACACCTTC. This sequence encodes CASSPGQLFTSRGYTF.

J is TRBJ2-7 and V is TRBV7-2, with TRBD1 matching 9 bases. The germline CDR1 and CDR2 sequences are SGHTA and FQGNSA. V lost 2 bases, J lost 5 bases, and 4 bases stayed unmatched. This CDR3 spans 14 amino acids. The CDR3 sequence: CASSLNRGRHEQYF. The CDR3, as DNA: TGTGCCAGCAGCTTAAACAGGGGGCGGCACGAGCAGTACTTC.

The CDR3 coding sequence is TGTGCCAGCAGCCAAGACCCGACCCTGAGCGCAGGGAAATACAATGAGCAGTTCTTC. It translates to CASSQDPTLSAGKYNEQFF. This chain uses TRBV4-2 with TRBJ2-1; D perhaps matches TRBD1 (5 bases). This CDR3 is built from 19 residues. CDR1 and CDR2 (germline): LGHNA, YNFKEQ. V was trimmed by 0 bases and J by 4 bases, leaving 22 bases between them.

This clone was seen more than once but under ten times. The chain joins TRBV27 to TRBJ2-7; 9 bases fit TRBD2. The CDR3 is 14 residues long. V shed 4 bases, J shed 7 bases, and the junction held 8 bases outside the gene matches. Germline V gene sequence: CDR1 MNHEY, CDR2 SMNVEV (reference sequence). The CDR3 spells CASSSTSGTGEQYF. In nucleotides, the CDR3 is TGTGCCAGCAGTTCGACTAGCGGCACTGGGGAGCAGTACTTC.

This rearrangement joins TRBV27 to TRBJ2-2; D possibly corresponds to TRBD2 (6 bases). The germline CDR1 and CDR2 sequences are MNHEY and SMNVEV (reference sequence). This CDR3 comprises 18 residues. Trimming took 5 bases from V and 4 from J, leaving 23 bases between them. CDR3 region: CASSLNTRRGAVTGELFF. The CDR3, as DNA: TGTGCCAGCAGTCTAAATACCAGGAGGGGCGCGGTCACCGGGGAGCTGTTTTTT.

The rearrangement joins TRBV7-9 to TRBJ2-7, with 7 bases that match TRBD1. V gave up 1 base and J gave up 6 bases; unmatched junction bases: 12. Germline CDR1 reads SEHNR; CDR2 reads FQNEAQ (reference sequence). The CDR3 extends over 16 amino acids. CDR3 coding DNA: TGTGCCAGCAGCTTAGGTGGGACAGCTTCTCTGGTCGAGCAGTACTTC. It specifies CASSLGGTASLVEQYF.

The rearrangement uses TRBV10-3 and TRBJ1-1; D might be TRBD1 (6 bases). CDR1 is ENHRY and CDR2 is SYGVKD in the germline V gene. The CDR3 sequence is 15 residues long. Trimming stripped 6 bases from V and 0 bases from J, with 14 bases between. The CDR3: CAISKQGSMNTEAFF. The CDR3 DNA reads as TGTGCCATCAGCAAACAGGGAAGCATGAACACTGAAGCTTTCTTT.